This T cell receptor (beta chain) appears in the sequencing data of a study of tumor-infiltrating lymphocytes in oesophageal squamous cell carcinoma. MiXCR, run by TCRdb on the PCR reads, gives a single entry per CDR3 protein. The data contain 10,000 or so distinct CDR3 sequences, roughly 53% of them seen just once; the ten biggest clones take up less than 40%. Trimming stripped 6 bases from V and 7 bases from J, with 9 bases between. The CDR3 length is 12 residues. In germline, CDR1 is MGHDK, CDR2 SYGVNS. The sequencing input was esophageal tumor tissue. This sequence was found in a female donor with esophageal squamous cell carcinoma. The V and J genes are TRBV25-1 and TRBJ2-2; D remains unclear. The CDR3 loop reads CASSLLGGELFF. The CDR3 coding sequence is TGTGCCAGCAGCCTCCTTGGCGGGGAGCTGTTTTTT.